Included here is one T cell receptor (beta chain) sequence, with context. Its target is unknown. This sample was included in a study of Ad26.COV2.S vaccination and SARS-CoV-2 variants. Study-level information: Each vaccinee took Ad26.COV2.S intramuscularly, once or twice 56 days apart. Overall study findings and caveats: There was a possibility that the TCR breadth and depth analyses underestimated total T cell responses. In vaccinated individuals, spike-specific CD8+ and CD4+ T cell responses reportedly displayed substantial breadth.

Treatment of the sample: about 20 received Ad26.COV2.S at low or high dose, single or two shots; roughly five received placebo; per-sample allocation not given. Specimens were obtained on day 63 following the first vaccine or placebo injection. This vaccine is an Ad26 vector that expresses the Wuhan-strain SARS-CoV-2 spike. CDR3 size: 13 residues. V was trimmed by 3 bases and J by 6 bases, leaving 9 bases between them. Per the germline V gene, CDR1 is MGHRA and CDR2 is YSYEKL. Profiled with immunoSEQ multiplex PCR; TCRdb holds only in-frame clones, not every one. The sample lists roughly 380,000 clones; around 86% were seen once.

Sample: peripheral blood, taken in a trial of Ad26.COV2.S vaccine versus placebo. The source of this sequence is a person aged 18 to 59 who received the Ad26.COV2.S COVID-19 vaccine or a placebo. This rearrangement joins TRBV4-1 to TRBJ2-1, with D perhaps TRBD2 (5 bases). The CDR3 region has the DNA TGCGCCAGCAGCCATGGTCGGGGCAATGAGCAGTTCTTC. Translated, it gives CASSHGRGNEQFF.